A selection of T cell receptor beta chains follows, all from one sample in a study of pediatric ulcerative colitis. Repertoires were generated with immunoSEQ multiplex PCR, while TCRdb's copy carries only in-frame clones and drops some. The table shows over 10,000 clones, with roughly three quarters occurring only once. The sample comprised gut tissue. The receptor source for this set is a boy between 10 and 17 years old who was a control in a study of pediatric ulcerative colitis. CDR3s include the opening cysteine and the closing phenylalanine or tryptophan. Each record gives: clone size, V gene, J gene, D gene, CDR3 DNA, CDR3 protein. A D gene is named only where the DNA matches it firmly. Clone size appears in some rows only: once, few, many, or a class for an expanded clone.

size: few; V: TRBV18; J: TRBJ1-5; D: TRBD1; DNA: TGTGCCAGCTCATTGGACAGGGGAGAATATCAGCCCCAGCATTTT; CDR3: CASSLDRGEYQPQHF
size: few; V: TRBV11-2; J: TRBJ1-2; D: .; DNA: TGTGCCAGCAGCTTTGTTCGGGGAGGCTACACCTTC; CDR3: CASSFVRGGYTF
size: .; V: TRBV5-4; J: TRBJ2-7; D: .; DNA: TGTGCCAGCAGCTTGGTAGGGCGGAGCTCCTACGAGCAGTACTTC; CDR3: CASSLVGRSSYEQYF
size: few; V: TRBV30; J: TRBJ2-3; D: .; DNA: TGTGCCTGGAGTCCCGCGGCGGCAGATACGCAGTATTTT; CDR3: CAWSPAAADTQYF
size: .; V: TRBV14; J: TRBJ1-3; D: .; DNA: TGTGCCAGCAGCCAAGGGGCGGACGTCTCTGGAAACACCATATATTTT; CDR3: CASSQGADVSGNTIYF
size: few; V: TRBV6-1; J: TRBJ2-3; D: TRBD1; DNA: TGTGCCAGCAGTAGACAGGGATTAGGGACAGATACGCAGTATTTT; CDR3: CASSRQGLGTDTQYF
size: few; V: TRBV29-1; J: TRBJ2-5; D: .; DNA: TGCAGCGTTGAGGGGTCTAGAGAGACCCAGTACTTC; CDR3: CSVEGSRETQYF
size: .; V: TRBV4-3; J: TRBJ1-2; D: .; DNA: TGCGCCAGCAGCCAAGACTACGGACGGCAATATGGCTACACCTTC; CDR3: CASSQDYGRQYGYTF
size: once; V: TRBV7-3; J: TRBJ1-1; D: .; DNA: TGTGCCAGCAGCTTGAGTGGAGGATTATCTGAAGCTTTCTTT; CDR3: CASSLSGGLSEAFF
size: .; V: TRBV7-9; J: TRBJ1-1; D: .; DNA: TGTGCCGGTCAAACAGGGAACACTGAAGCTTTCTTT; CDR3: CAGQTGNTEAFF
size: .; V: TRBV6-6; J: TRBJ2-5; D: TRBD1; DNA: TGTGCCAGCAGGCATCGGGACAGGGGCCAAGAGACCCAGTACTTC; CDR3: CASRHRDRGQETQYF
size: .; V: TRBV11-3; J: TRBJ2-5; D: .; DNA: TGTGCCAGCAGCTTAATAGAGGGAGAGACCCAGTACTTC; CDR3: CASSLIEGETQYF
size: .; V: TRBV18; J: TRBJ2-7; D: .; DNA: TGTGCCAGCTCACTTCAGGGTTCCTACGAGCAGTACTTC; CDR3: CASSLQGSYEQYF
size: once; V: TRBV7-8; J: TRBJ2-7; D: .; DNA: TGTGCCAGCAGCTTAGCCGGACTGTCCTACGAGCAGTACTTC; CDR3: CASSLAGLSYEQYF
size: .; V: TRBV6-4; J: TRBJ2-2; D: TRBD2; DNA: TGTGCCAGCAGTCCCTTAGCGGGAGGGAACACCGGGGAGCTGTTTTTT; CDR3: CASSPLAGGNTGELFF
size: .; V: TRBV29-1; J: TRBJ2-1; D: .; DNA: TGCAGCGTTGAAGAGCTAGTCAATGAGCAGTTCTTC; CDR3: CSVEELVNEQFF
size: .; V: TRBV11-3; J: TRBJ1-3; D: TRBD1; DNA: TGTGCCAGCAGCCCCGGACAGGGCTTAAGCTCTGGAAACACCATATATTTT; CDR3: CASSPGQGLSSGNTIYF
size: .; V: TRBV19; J: TRBJ2-1; D: .; DNA: TGTGCCAGTAGCTTACCGGGACTGAGGGGAGACAATGAGCAGTTCTTC; CDR3: CASSLPGLRGDNEQFF
size: .; V: TRBV5-6; J: TRBJ2-1; D: TRBD2; DNA: TGTGCCAGCAGCTTGCTAGGGCTAGCGGGAGCCTACAATGAGCAGTTCTTC; CDR3: CASSLLGLAGAYNEQFF
size: .; V: TRBV11-3; J: TRBJ1-2; D: TRBD1; DNA: TGTGCCAGCAGCTTAGCAGGGGGATATGGCTACACCTTC; CDR3: CASSLAGGYGYTF
size: once; V: TRBV19; J: TRBJ1-2; D: .; DNA: TGTGCCAGTAGTATTAGCGGCCTGGGCGATGACGGCTACACCTTC; CDR3: CASSISGLGDDGYTF
size: .; V: TRBV6-5; J: TRBJ1-4; D: .; DNA: TGTGCCAGCAGGGGACACCGGGGGGGGTCTGAAAAACTGTTTTTT; CDR3: CASRGHRGGSEKLFF
size: .; V: TRBV2; J: TRBJ2-3; D: TRBD2; DNA: TGTGCCAGCAGTCGGACAGGGCCCGGGACTAGCGGGAGCACAGATACGCAGTATTTT; CDR3: CASSRTGPGTSGSTDTQYF
size: .; V: TRBV10-3; J: TRBJ2-5; D: .; DNA: TGTGCCATCAGCCAGGACAGCCAAGAGACCCAGTACTTC; CDR3: CAISQDSQETQYF
size: .; V: TRBV30; J: TRBJ1-6; D: TRBD1; DNA: TGTGCCTGGAGCCGGGACAGGGGCCGGAATTCACCCCTCCACTTT; CDR3: CAWSRDRGRNSPLHF
size: once; V: TRBV18; J: TRBJ1-1; D: .; DNA: TGTGCCAGCTCACCTCATAACACTGAAGCTTTCTTT; CDR3: CASSPHNTEAFF
size: .; V: TRBV19; J: TRBJ1-1; D: .; DNA: TGTGCCAGTAGAGGGATTTTGATGAACACTGAAGCTTTCTTT; CDR3: CASRGILMNTEAFF
size: .; V: TRBV19; J: TRBJ2-1; D: TRBD2; DNA: TGTGCCAGTAGTCCAAGGGGGACTAGCGGGAGGGGTGAGCAGTTCTTC; CDR3: CASSPRGTSGRGEQFF
size: few; V: TRBV7-3; J: TRBJ2-3; D: .; DNA: TGTGCCAGCAGCTCGACTAGAGCGGATACGCAGTATTTT; CDR3: CASSSTRADTQYF
size: .; V: TRBV11-3; J: TRBJ1-2; D: .; DNA: TGTGCCAGCAGTTCCTCGACAGGCTTTAACTATGGCTACACCTTC; CDR3: CASSSSTGFNYGYTF
size: .; V: TRBV18; J: TRBJ1-5; D: .; DNA: TGTGCCAGCTCACCACGGGCAGACCCCAATCAGCCCCAGCATTTT; CDR3: CASSPRADPNQPQHF
size: .; V: TRBV7-9; J: TRBJ2-3; D: TRBD1; DNA: TGTGCCAGCAGCCGCCGGGACAGGGGGCAGTATTTT; CDR3: CASSRRDRGQYF
size: .; V: TRBV5-1; J: TRBJ2-3; D: .; DNA: TGCGCCAGCAGCTTAGAGGGGAGAGACACAGATACGCAGTATTTT; CDR3: CASSLEGRDTDTQYF
size: .; V: TRBV6-1; J: TRBJ1-2; D: .; DNA: TGTGCCAGCAGTGTCCAATCAGGGTTCTATGGCTACACCTTC; CDR3: CASSVQSGFYGYTF
size: .; V: TRBV7-2; J: TRBJ2-2; D: TRBD2; DNA: TGTGCCAGCAGCCGACTAGCGTCGAACACCGGGGAGCTGTTTTTT; CDR3: CASSRLASNTGELFF
size: .; V: TRBV10-2; J: TRBJ2-5; D: .; DNA: TGCGCCAGCAGTGAGACCCAAGAGACCCAGTACTTC; CDR3: CASSETQETQYF
size: few; V: TRBV19; J: TRBJ2-3; D: TRBD1; DNA: TGTGCCAGTAGGCGGACAGGGGCCACAGATACGCAGTATTTT; CDR3: CASRRTGATDTQYF
size: .; V: TRBV4-2; J: TRBJ2-1; D: .; DNA: TGTGCCAGCAGCCAAGATGGGGGCAATGAGCAGTTCTTC; CDR3: CASSQDGGNEQFF
size: .; V: TRBV25-1; J: TRBJ2-2; D: TRBD2; DNA: TGTGCCAGCAGTGATAGGGCTAGCGGGAGTAGAACCGGGGAGCTGTTTTTT; CDR3: CASSDRASGSRTGELFF
size: .; V: TRBV29-1; J: TRBJ1-4; D: .; DNA: TGCAGCGCCCAGACAGGCCCTAATGAAAAACTGTTTTTT; CDR3: CSAQTGPNEKLFF
size: medium-sized; V: TRBV11-3; J: TRBJ2-3; D: .; DNA: TGTGCCAGCAGCTTAGATCCCGGGCCGGGCACAGATACGCAGTATTTT; CDR3: CASSLDPGPGTDTQYF
size: .; V: TRBV19; J: TRBJ2-1; D: .; DNA: TGTGCCAGTAGTAAGGTTCTGGACGGGAACAATGAGCAGTTCTTC; CDR3: CASSKVLDGNNEQFF
size: few; V: TRBV1; J: TRBJ2-5; D: .; DNA: TGCACCAGCAGCCAAGAACTAGCGGGGAGTCAGCAAGAGACCCAGTACTTC; CDR3: CTSSQELAGSQQETQYF
size: .; V: TRBV9; J: TRBJ2-1; D: .; DNA: TGTGCCAGCAGCCCTCCAACCCTCGAAGATGAGCAGTTCTTC; CDR3: CASSPPTLEDEQFF
size: .; V: TRBV30; J: TRBJ1-2; D: .; DNA: TGTGCCTGGAGCGGGGGATCTGGCTACACCTTC; CDR3: CAWSGGSGYTF
size: .; V: TRBV7-9; J: TRBJ1-1; D: .; DNA: TGTGCCAGCAGCTTAGGGGGAGGGATTGGGACTGAAGCTTTCTTT; CDR3: CASSLGGGIGTEAFF
size: .; V: TRBV7-9; J: TRBJ2-3; D: TRBD2; DNA: TGTGCCAGCAGCTTAGCTGGACTAGCGGGAGGGCAAGATACGCAGTATTTT; CDR3: CASSLAGLAGGQDTQYF
size: .; V: TRBV9; J: TRBJ2-3; D: .; DNA: TGTGCCAGCAGCGTAGCCCTGGGTGGGACAGATACGCAGTATTTT; CDR3: CASSVALGGTDTQYF
size: medium-sized; V: TRBV2; J: TRBJ2-3; D: TRBD2; DNA: TGTGCCAGCATTCGGACTAGCAGATTGACAGATACGCAGTATTTT; CDR3: CASIRTSRLTDTQYF
size: .; V: TRBV4-1; J: TRBJ1-5; D: .; DNA: TGCGCCAGCAGCCAAAAATGGCCAGCCACTTCTAATCAGCCCCAGCATTTT; CDR3: CASSQKWPATSNQPQHF
size: .; V: TRBV5-6; J: TRBJ2-1; D: .; DNA: TGTGCCAGCAGCTTGACGGGGCTTGCGATGTATGAGCAGTTCTTC; CDR3: CASSLTGLAMYEQFF
size: .; V: TRBV19; J: TRBJ2-7; D: TRBD1; DNA: TGTGCCAGTAGTATTTCCCCCGGACAGGGGGCTACTTACGAGCAGTACTTC; CDR3: CASSISPGQGATYEQYF
size: .; V: TRBV5-1; J: TRBJ1-1; D: TRBD1; DNA: TGCGCCAGCAGCCAAGGGACAGGTGGACACGCTGAAGCTTTCTTT; CDR3: CASSQGTGGHAEAFF